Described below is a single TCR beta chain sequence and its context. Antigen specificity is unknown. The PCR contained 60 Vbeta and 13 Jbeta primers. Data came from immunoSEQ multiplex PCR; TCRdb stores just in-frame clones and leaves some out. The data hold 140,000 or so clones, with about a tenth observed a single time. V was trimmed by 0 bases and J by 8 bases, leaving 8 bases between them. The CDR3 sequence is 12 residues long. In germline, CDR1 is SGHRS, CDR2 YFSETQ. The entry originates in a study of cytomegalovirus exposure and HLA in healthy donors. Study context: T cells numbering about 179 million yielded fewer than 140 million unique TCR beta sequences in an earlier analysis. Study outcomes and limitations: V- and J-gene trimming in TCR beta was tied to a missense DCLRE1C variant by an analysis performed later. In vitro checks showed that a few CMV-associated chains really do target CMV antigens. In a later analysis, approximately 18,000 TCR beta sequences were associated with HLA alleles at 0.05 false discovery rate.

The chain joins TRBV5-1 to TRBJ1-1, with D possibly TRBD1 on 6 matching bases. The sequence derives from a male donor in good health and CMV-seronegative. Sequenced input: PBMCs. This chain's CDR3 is CASSLEGQEAFF. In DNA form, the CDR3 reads TGCGCCAGCAGCTTGGAGGGACAAGAAGCTTTCTTT.